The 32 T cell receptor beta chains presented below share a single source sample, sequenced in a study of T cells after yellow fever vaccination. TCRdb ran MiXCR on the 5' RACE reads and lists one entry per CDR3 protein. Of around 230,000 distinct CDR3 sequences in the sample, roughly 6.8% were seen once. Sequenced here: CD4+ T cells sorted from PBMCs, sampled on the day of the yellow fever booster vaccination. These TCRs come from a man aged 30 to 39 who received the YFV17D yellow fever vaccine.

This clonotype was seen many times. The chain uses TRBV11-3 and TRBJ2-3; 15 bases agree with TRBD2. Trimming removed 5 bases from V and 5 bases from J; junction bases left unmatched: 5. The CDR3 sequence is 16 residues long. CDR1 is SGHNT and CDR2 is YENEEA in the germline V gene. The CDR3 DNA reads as TGTGCCAGCAGCAAGGGACTAGCGGGAGGTAAAGATACGCAGTATTTT. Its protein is CASSKGLAGGKDTQYF. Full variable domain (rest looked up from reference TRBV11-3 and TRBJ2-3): EAGVVQSPRYKIIEKKQPVAFWCNPISGHNTLYWYLQNLGQGPELLIRYENEEAVDDSQLPKDRFSAERLKGVDSTLKIQPAELGDSAVYLCASSKGLAGGKDTQYFGPGTRLTVL.

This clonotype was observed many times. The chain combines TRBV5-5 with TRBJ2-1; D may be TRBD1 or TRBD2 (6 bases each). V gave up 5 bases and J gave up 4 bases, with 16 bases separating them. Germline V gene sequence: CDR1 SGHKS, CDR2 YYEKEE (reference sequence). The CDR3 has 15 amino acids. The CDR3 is CASREGGWQYNEQFF. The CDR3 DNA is TGTGCCAGCAGGGAGGGGGGCTGGCAGTACAATGAGCAGTTCTTC.

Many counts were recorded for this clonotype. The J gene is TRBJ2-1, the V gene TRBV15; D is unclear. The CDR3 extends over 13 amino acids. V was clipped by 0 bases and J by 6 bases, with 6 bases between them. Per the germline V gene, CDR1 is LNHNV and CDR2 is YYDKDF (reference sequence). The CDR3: CATSREQINEQFF. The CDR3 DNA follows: TGTGCCACCAGCAGAGAACAGATCAATGAGCAGTTCTTC.

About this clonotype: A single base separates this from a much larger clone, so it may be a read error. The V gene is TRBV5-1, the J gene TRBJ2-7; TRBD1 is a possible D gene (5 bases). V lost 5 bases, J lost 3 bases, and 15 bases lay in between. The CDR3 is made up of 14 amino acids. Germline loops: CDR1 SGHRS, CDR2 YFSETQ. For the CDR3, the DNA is TGCGCCAGCAGTTTCCAGGGATCCGGCTACGAGCAGTACTTC. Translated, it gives CASSFQGSGYEQYF.

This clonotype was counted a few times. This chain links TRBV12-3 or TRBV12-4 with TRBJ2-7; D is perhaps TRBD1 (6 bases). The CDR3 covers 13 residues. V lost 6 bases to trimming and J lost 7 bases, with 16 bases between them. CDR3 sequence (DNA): TGTGCCAGCAGACTGACAGGAATGGGGGAGCAGTACTTC. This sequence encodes CASRLTGMGEQYF.

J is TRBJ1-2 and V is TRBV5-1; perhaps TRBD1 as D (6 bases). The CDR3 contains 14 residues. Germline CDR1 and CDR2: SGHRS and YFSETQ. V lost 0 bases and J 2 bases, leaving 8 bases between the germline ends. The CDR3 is CASSLGDINYGYTF. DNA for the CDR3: TGCGCCAGCAGCTTGGGGGACATCAACTATGGCTACACCTTC.

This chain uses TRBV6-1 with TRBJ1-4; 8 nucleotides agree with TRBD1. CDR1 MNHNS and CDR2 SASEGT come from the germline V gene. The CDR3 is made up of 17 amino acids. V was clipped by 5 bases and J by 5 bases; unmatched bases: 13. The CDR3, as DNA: TGTGCCAGCAGTAAGGGGATATCCGGGACAGGAAATGAAAAACTGTTTTTT. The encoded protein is CASSKGISGTGNEKLFF.

The CDR3 region is CASSRGPQTTEAFF. Written as DNA, the CDR3 is TGCGCCAGCAGCCGGGGCCCACAAACGACTGAAGCTTTCTTT. The V call is TRBV4-1, the J call TRBJ1-1, with a possible D match to TRBD1 (5 bases). V was cut by 4 bases and J by 5 bases, with 14 bases left in between. Germline V gene lookup returns CDR1 MGHRA and CDR2 YSYEKL. This CDR3 is built from 14 residues.

As DNA, the CDR3 is TGTGCCAGCAGTCCAAGACCTTATCAGCCCCAGCATTTT. Its translation: CASSPRPYQPQHF. J is TRBJ1-5 and V is TRBV27; D call uncertain. V lost 5 bases and J lost 5, with 10 bases in between. The germline V gene has CDR1 MNHEY and CDR2 SMNVEV (reference sequence). This CDR3 spans 13 amino acids.

The CDR3 nucleotides read TGTGCCATCAGTGAGTCCACAGGGAGTGAAAAACTGTTTTTT. Translating it yields CAISESTGSEKLFF. The V gene is TRBV10-3, the J gene TRBJ1-4, with D perhaps TRBD1 (6 bases). V was trimmed by 0 bases and J by 7 bases, leaving 9 bases between them. The CDR3 spans 14 residues. CDR1 and CDR2 from the germline V gene are ENHRY and SYGVKD.

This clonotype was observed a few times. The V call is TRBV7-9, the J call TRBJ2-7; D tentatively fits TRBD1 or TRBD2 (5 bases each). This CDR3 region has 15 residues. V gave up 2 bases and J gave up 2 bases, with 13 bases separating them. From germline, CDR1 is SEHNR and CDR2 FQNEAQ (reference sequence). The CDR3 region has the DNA TGTGCCAGCAGCTTATCCGGGGCCGGAACCTACGAGCAGTACTTC. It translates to CASSLSGAGTYEQYF.

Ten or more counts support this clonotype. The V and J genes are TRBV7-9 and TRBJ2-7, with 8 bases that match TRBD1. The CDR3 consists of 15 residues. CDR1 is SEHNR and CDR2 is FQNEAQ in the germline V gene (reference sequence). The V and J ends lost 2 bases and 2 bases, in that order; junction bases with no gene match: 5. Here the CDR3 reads CASSLNQGAPYEQYF. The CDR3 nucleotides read TGTGCCAGCAGCTTAAACCAGGGGGCGCCCTACGAGCAGTACTTC.

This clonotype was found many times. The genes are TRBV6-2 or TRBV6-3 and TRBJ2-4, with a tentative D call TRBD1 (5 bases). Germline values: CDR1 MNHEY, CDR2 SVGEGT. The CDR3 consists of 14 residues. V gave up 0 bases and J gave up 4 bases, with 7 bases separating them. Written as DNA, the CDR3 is TGTGCCAGCAGTTACTCGGCAGGGAAAAACATTCAGTACTTC. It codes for CASSYSAGKNIQYF.

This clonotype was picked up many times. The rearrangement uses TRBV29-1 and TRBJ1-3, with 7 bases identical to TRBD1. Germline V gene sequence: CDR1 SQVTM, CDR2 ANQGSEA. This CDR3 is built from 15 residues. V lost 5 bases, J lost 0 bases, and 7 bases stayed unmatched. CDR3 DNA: TGCAGCGTTCAGACAGGGACTAACTCTGGAAACACCATATATTTT. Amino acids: CSVQTGTNSGNTIYF.

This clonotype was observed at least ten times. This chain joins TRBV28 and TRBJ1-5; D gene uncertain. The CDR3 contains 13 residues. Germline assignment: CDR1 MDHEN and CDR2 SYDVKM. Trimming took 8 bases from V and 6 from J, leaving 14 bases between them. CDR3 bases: TGTGCCAGCGGCGGGTCGATGAGTCAGCCCCAGCATTTT. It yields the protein CASGGSMSQPQHF. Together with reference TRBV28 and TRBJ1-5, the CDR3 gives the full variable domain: DVKVTQSSRYLVKRTGEKVFLECVQDMDHENMFWYRQDPGLGLRLIYFSYDVKMKEKGDIPEGYSVSREKKERFSLILESASTNQTSMYLCASGGSMSQPQHFGDGTRLSIL.

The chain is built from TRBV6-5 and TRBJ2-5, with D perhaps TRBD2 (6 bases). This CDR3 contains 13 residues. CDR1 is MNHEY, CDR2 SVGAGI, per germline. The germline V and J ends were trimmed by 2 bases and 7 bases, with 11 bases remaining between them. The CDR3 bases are TGTGCCAGCAGTTACGTCGAGGAGGGGACCCAGTACTTC. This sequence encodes CASSYVEEGTQYF.

In DNA form, the CDR3 reads TGTGCCAGCAGCTTTGTCATAAGCGGGGCCTACGAGCAGTACTTC. Translation: CASSFVISGAYEQYF. The V call is TRBV11-2, the J call TRBJ2-7, with 7 bases aligning to TRBD2. Germline-derived CDR1 and CDR2 are SGHAT and FQNNGV. The CDR3 is made up of 15 amino acids. V lost 3 bases and J lost 2; bases outside the gene matches: 7.

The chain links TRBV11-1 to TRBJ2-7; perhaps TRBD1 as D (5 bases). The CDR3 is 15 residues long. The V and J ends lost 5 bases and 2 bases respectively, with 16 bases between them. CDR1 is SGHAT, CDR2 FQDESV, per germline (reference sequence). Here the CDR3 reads CASSQPDRSPYEQYF. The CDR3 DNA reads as TGTGCCAGCAGCCAGCCCGACAGAAGCCCCTACGAGCAGTACTTC.

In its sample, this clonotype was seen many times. The CDR3 DNA reads TGTGCCAGCAGCTTTAATGAAAAACTGTTTTTT. It codes for CASSFNEKLFF. The chain couples TRBV7-9 to TRBJ1-4, with no clear D. The germline V gene encodes CDR1 SEHNR and CDR2 FQNEAQ (reference sequence). V lost 3 bases to trimming and J lost 4 bases, with 0 bases between them. The CDR3 sequence is 11 residues long.

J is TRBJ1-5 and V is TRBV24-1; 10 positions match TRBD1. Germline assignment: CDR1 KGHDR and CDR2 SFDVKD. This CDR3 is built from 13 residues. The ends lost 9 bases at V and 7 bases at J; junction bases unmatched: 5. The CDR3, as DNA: TGTGCCACCGGGGGGACAGGGGAACAGCCCCAGCATTTT. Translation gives CATGGTGEQPQHF.

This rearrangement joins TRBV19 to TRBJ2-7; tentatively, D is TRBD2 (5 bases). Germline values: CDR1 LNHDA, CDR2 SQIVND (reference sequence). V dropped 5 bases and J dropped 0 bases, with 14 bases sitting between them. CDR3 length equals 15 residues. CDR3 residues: CASSGFGVGSYEQYF. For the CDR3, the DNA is TGTGCCAGTAGTGGATTCGGGGTAGGCTCCTACGAGCAGTACTTC.

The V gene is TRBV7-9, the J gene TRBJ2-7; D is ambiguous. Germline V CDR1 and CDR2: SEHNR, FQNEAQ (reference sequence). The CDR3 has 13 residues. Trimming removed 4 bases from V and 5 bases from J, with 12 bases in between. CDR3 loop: CASSSAPPNEQYF. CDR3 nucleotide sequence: TGTGCCAGCAGCTCCGCACCCCCGAACGAGCAGTACTTC.

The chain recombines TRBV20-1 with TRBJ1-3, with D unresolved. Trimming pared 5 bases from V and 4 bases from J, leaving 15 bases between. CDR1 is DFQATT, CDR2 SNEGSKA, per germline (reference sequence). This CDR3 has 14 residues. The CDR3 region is CSALKYRGGNTIYF. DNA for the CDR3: TGCAGTGCTCTTAAATATCGTGGGGGAAACACCATATATTTT.

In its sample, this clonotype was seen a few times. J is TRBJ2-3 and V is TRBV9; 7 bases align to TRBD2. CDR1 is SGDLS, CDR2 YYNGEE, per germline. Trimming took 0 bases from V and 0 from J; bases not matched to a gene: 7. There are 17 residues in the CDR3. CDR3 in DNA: TGTGCCAGCAGCGTAGCTGGGAGGGTCAGAAGCACAGATACGCAGTATTTT. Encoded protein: CASSVAGRVRSTDTQYF.

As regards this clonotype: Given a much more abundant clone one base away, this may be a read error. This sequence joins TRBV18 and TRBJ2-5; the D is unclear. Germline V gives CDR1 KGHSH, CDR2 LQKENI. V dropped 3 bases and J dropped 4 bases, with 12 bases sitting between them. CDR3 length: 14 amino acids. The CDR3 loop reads CASSPASYRETQYF. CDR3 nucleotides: TGTGCCAGCTCACCTGCATCGTACCGAGAGACCCAGTACTTC.

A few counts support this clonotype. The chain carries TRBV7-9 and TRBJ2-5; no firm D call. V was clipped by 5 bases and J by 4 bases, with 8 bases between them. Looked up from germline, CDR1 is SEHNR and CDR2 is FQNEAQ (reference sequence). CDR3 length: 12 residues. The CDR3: CASSPPLETQYF. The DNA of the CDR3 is TGTGCCAGCAGCCCGCCTTTAGAGACCCAGTACTTC.

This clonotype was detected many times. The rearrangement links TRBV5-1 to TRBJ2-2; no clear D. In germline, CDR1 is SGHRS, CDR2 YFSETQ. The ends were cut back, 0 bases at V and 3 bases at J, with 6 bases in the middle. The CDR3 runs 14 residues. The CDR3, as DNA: TGCGCCAGCAGCTTGGGGGGTGACACCGGGGAGCTGTTTTTT. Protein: CASSLGGDTGELFF.

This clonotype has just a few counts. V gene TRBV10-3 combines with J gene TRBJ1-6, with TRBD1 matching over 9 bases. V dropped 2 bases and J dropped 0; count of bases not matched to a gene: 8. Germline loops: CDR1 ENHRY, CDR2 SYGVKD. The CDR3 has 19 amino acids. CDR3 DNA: TGTGCCATCAGTGAGACAAACAGGGGGCAAAGCTCCTATAATTCACCCCTCCACTTT. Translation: CAISETNRGQSSYNSPLHF.

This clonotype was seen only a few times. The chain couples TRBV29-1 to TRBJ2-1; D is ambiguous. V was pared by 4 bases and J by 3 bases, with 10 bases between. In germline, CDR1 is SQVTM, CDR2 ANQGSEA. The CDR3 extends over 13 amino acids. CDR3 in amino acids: CSVARAHYNEQFF. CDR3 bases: TGCAGCGTTGCGCGAGCTCACTACAATGAGCAGTTCTTC.

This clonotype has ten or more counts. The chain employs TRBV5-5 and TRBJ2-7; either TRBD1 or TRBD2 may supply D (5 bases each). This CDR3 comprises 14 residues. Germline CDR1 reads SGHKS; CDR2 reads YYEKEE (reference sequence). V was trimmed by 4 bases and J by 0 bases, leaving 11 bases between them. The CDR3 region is CASSIGTVSYEQYF. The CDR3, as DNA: TGTGCCAGCAGCATAGGGACGGTCTCCTACGAGCAGTACTTC.

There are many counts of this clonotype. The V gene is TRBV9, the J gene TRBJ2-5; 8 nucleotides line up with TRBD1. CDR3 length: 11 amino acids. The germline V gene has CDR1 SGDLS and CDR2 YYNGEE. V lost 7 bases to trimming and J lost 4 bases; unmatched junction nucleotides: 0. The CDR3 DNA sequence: TGTGCCAGCGGGACAGGAGAGACCCAGTACTTC. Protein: CASGTGETQYF.

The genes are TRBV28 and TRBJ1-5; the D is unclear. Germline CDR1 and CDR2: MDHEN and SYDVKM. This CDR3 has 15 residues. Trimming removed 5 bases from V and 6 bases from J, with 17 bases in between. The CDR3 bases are TGTGCCAGCAGTCCCCAAGGGTCCGCAGGTCAGCCCCAGCATTTT. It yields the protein CASSPQGSAGQPQHF. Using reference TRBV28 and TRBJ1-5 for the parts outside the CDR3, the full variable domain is DVKVTQSSRYLVKRTGEKVFLECVQDMDHENMFWYRQDPGLGLRLIYFSYDVKMKEKGDIPEGYSVSREKKERFSLILESASTNQTSMYLCASSPQGSAGQPQHFGDGTRLSIL.